This TCR beta chain was obtained from a study of blood T cell repertoires in COVID-19. Study in general: T cells, B-cell-depleted T cells, or PBMCs supplied cDNA or gDNA.

This study enrolled people aged about 18 to 90 from approximately 25 US geographic areas. Germline V gives CDR1 SEHNR, CDR2 FQNEAQ (reference sequence). The trim removed 5 bases at V and 7 bases at J, leaving 9 bases unmatched. This CDR3 has 16 residues. Under the authors' procedure: Counts of nucleated cells, estimated from reference gene primer amplification, were obtained. Profiled with immunoSEQ multiplex PCR; TCRdb holds only in-frame clones, not every one. The V and J calls and the clone size are those of that table, but D and trimming were determined from the DNA. The data contain 270,000 or so clones, roughly 90% of them seen just once; the ten biggest clones take up 2.3%.

The chain is built from TRBV7-9 and TRBJ2-1; 12 bases agree with TRBD2. Input material: PBMCs or T cells enriched from blood (not recorded which). The clonotype was recovered from a woman aged 40 to 55 with acute COVID-19. In nucleotides, the CDR3 is TGTGCCAGCAGCCTGCGGACTAGCGGGATAGGTAATGAGCAGTTCTTC. It yields the protein CASSLRTSGIGNEQFF.